These 14 T cell receptor beta chains came from one sample sequenced in a study of early T cells in non-severe SARS-CoV-2 infection. TCRdb reanalysed the 5' RACE reads using MiXCR and keeps one entry per CDR3 protein. The sample yields about 80,000 distinct CDR3 sequences, around 10% seen once. Input material: whole blood. All receptors derive from an adult who was a healthcare worker with PCR-confirmed SARS-CoV-2 infection or an uninfected control (not recorded which).

This clonotype has just a few counts. V gene TRBV20-1 combines with J gene TRBJ1-1; D remains unclear. With 0 bases removed from V and 14 bases from J, the gap between germline ends came to 19 bases. The CDR3 extends over 13 amino acids. Germline CDR1 reads DFQATT; CDR2 reads SNEGSKA (reference sequence). The CDR3 sequence: CSAREVSTRPGFF. For the CDR3, the DNA is TGCAGTGCTAGAGAGGTATCGACTCGTCCGGGGTTCTTT.

The chain has TRBV7-9 and TRBJ2-7; TRBD2 agrees at 11 bases. The V gene's germline CDR1 is SEHNR and CDR2 FQNEAQ (reference sequence). Trimming cost V 3 bases and J 1 base; bases outside gene matches: 2. CDR3 length: 15 amino acids. The CDR3 protein is CASSFSGGASYEQYF. DNA for the CDR3: TGTGCCAGCAGCTTTAGCGGGGGGGCATCCTACGAGCAGTACTTC.

At least ten counts were recorded for this clonotype. The rearrangement links TRBV4-1 to TRBJ2-1; maybe TRBD2 (6 bases). Trimming pared 6 bases from V and 4 bases from J, leaving 19 bases between. Germline V gene data show CDR1 as MGHRA and CDR2 as YSYEKL. The CDR3 is made up of 16 amino acids. The CDR3 sequence: CASSKEGLVGYNEQFF. CDR3 in DNA: TGCGCCAGCAGTAAAGAGGGACTCGTGGGGTACAATGAGCAGTTCTTC.

The chain has TRBV20-1 and TRBJ1-1; TRBD1 is a possible D gene (5 bases). This CDR3 comprises 12 residues. CDR1 is DFQATT, CDR2 SNEGSKA, per germline (reference sequence). Trimming left V 8 bases short and J 11 bases short, with 21 bases between. CDR3: CSTSGTQVGAFF. CDR3 sequence (DNA): TGCAGTACGTCCGGGACCCAAGTCGGGGCTTTCTTT.

The genes are TRBV4-2 and TRBJ2-7; D tentatively reads TRBD1 or TRBD2 (5 bases each). The V and J ends lost 3 bases and 5 bases respectively, with 17 bases between them. This CDR3 region has 15 residues. Germline CDR1 and CDR2: LGHNA and YNFKEQ. The CDR3 nucleotides read TGTGCCAGCAGCCAGTGGGGACCGCCGAACAACGAGCAGTACTTC. The encoded protein is CASSQWGPPNNEQYF.

This clonotype has more than one count but fewer than ten. The chain carries TRBV3-1 and TRBJ2-5, with TRBD2 as a possible D gene (5 bases). V was shortened by 4 bases and J by 2 bases, with 5 bases between the two germline ends. The CDR3 consists of 12 residues. Germline V lookup: CDR1 LGHDT, CDR2 YNNKEL (reference sequence). CDR3 residues: CASSRTQETQYF. In DNA form, the CDR3 reads TGTGCCAGCAGCCGGACTCAAGAGACCCAGTACTTC.

Only a few counts were recorded for this clonotype. The V and J genes are TRBV6-5 and TRBJ2-7; D remains ambiguous. This CDR3 comprises 14 residues. Germline CDR1 and CDR2: MNHEY and SVGAGI. V lost 0 bases and J lost 0, with 6 bases in between. The CDR3 sequence: CASSYSSSSYEQYF. CDR3 sequence (DNA): TGTGCCAGCAGTTACTCGTCGAGCTCCTACGAGCAGTACTTC.

In DNA form, the CDR3 reads TGCGCCAGCAGCAGCCCGGGGGGCACATACGAGCAGTACTTC. Translated: CASSSPGGTYEQYF. This chain connects TRBV5-1 to TRBJ2-7, with D maybe TRBD2 (7 bases). The CDR3 spans 14 residues. Germline lookup yields CDR1 SGHRS and CDR2 YFSETQ. The V gene lost 4 bases and the J gene lost 4 bases, with 15 bases spanning the gap.

This rearrangement joins TRBV7-9 to TRBJ1-2, with a weak D call TRBD1 (5 bases). There are 15 residues in the CDR3. The V gene lost 2 bases and the J gene lost 8 bases, with 18 bases spanning the gap. The germline V gene has CDR1 SEHNR and CDR2 FQNEAQ (reference sequence). DNA of the CDR3: TGTGCCAGCAGCTTATCTGCCGGGACGGTGAGGGGCTACACCTTC. Protein: CASSLSAGTVRGYTF. The variable domain in full, completed from reference TRBV7-9 and TRBJ1-2, reads DTGVSQNPRHKITKRGQNVTFRCDPISEHNRLYWYRQTLGQGPEFLTYFQNEAQLEKSRLLSDRFSAERPKGSFSTLEIQRTEQGDSAMYLCASSLSAGTVRGYTFGSGTRLTVV.

As to this clonotype: The conserved phenylalanine or tryptophan is not found at the CDR3 terminus, so this likely reflects a read error. The J gene is TRBJ2-7, the V gene TRBV10-3; 7 bases align to TRBD2. The V and J ends lost 0 bases and 1 base, in that order; junction bases with no gene match: 3. Germline V gene lookup returns CDR1 ENHRY and CDR2 SYGVKD. The CDR3 covers 15 residues. The CDR3 reads CAISESAGPSYEQYS. CDR3 coding DNA: TGTGCCATCAGTGAGTCAGCGGGACCGTCCTACGAGCAGTACTCC.

The V gene is TRBV27, the J gene TRBJ2-1; TRBD2 matches at 8 bases. Germline trimming cut 7 bases from V and 3 bases from J; bases unmatched to any gene: 5. This CDR3 has 14 amino acids. Germline CDR1 and CDR2: MNHEY and SMNVEV (reference sequence). The CDR3 region has the DNA TGTGCCAGCAAAGGGACTAGGTACTACAATGAGCAGTTCTTC. As protein: CASKGTRYYNEQFF.

The sample holds a few counts of this clonotype. This sequence joins TRBV20-1 and TRBJ2-3, with a possible D match to TRBD1 (6 bases). The germline gives CDR1 DFQATT, CDR2 SNEGSKA (reference sequence). The CDR3 has 14 amino acids. V shed 5 bases and J shed 1 base, with 13 bases lying between them. CDR3 amino acids: CSAPGHRGTDTQYF. The CDR3 nucleotides read TGCAGTGCTCCGGGACACCGGGGCACAGATACGCAGTATTTT.

This clonotype was counted ten times or more. The CDR3 bases are TGTGCCAGCAGCTTAAAAGAGACCCAGTACTTC. Its protein is CASSLKETQYF. V gene TRBV12-3 or TRBV12-4 combines with J gene TRBJ2-5; D gene unclear. Deletions cut 6 bases from V and 3 bases from J, with 5 bases between. The CDR3 contains 11 residues.

This clonotype came up many times. The chain couples TRBV11-2 to TRBJ2-2, with 7 bases identical to TRBD1. The V gene's germline CDR1 is SGHAT and CDR2 FQNNGV. Unmatched junction bases numbered 4, after V lost 0 bases and J lost 3 bases. The length of the CDR3 is 16 residues. As DNA, the CDR3 is TGTGCCAGCAGCTTAGAGGGACAGTTTCACACCGGGGAGCTGTTTTTT. This gives the protein CASSLEGQFHTGELFF.